The clone carrying this T cell receptor (beta chain) rates as medium-sized. No antigen is known for it. Repertoires were generated with immunoSEQ multiplex PCR, while TCRdb's copy carries only in-frame clones and drops some. This table has over 14,000 clones, approximately 86% appearing once. This CDR3 is 15 amino acids long. V was pared by 2 bases and J by 3 bases, with 4 bases of the junction left unmatched. Germline loops: CDR1 KGHSH, CDR2 LQKENI. CD3+CD4+ and CD3+CD8+ cells were FACS-sorted from thawed unstimulated PBMCs. The source of the sample is a study of T cell clones after liver transplantation. Study-wide results and caveats: Compared with third party-reactive sequences, donor-reactive ones declined more, independent of withdrawal success.

The starting material was CD8+ T cells from blood, obtained around 48 months after liver transplant. V is TRBV18 and J is TRBJ1-2, with 9 nucleotides matching TRBD1. The receptor was derived from a human patient who received a liver transplant. Some T cells may be provided by the graft donor. The CDR3 nucleotides read TGTGCCAGCTCACCAGACGGGACAGGGCACTATGGCTACACCTTC. Its protein is CASSPDGTGHYGYTF. The variable domain in full, with the rest retrieved from reference TRBV18 and TRBJ1-2, is NAGVMQNPRHLVRRRGQEARLRCSPMKGHSHVYWYRQLPEEGLKFMVYLQKENIIDESGMPKERFSAEFPKEGPSILRIQQVVRGDSAAYFCASSPDGTGHYGYTFGSGTRLTVV.